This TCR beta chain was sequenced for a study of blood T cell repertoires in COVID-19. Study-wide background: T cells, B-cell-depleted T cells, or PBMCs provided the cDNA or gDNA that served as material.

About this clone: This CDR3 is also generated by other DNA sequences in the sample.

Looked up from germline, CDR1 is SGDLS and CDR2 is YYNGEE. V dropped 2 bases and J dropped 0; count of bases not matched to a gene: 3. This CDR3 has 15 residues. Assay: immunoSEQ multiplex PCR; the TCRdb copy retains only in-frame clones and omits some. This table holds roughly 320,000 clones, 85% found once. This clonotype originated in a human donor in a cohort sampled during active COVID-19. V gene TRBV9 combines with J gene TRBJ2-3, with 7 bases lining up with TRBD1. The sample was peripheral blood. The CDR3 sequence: CASSVGTASTDTQYF. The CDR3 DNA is TGTGCCAGCAGCGTCGGGACAGCTAGCACAGATACGCAGTATTTT.